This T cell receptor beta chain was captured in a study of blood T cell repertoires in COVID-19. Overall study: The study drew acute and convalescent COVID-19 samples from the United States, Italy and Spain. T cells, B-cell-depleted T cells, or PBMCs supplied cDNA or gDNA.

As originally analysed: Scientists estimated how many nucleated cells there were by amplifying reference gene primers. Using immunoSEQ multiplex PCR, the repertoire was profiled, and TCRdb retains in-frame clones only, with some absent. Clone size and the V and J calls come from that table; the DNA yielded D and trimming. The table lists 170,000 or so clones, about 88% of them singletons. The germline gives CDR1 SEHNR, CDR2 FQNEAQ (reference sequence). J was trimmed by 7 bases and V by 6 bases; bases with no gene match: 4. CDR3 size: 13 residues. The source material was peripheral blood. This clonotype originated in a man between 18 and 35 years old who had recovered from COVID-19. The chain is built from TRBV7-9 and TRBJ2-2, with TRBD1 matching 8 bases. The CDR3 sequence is CASRRQGLGELFF. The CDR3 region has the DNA TGTGCCAGCAGGCGACAGGGGCTCGGGGAGCTGTTTTTT.